This T cell receptor (beta chain) was sequenced during a study of STAT5B mutations in CD4+ large granular lymphocyte leukemia. About the study: Among healthy donors, a particular HLA allele went with more CDR3 'QG' motifs. Overall study results and limits: Patient CD4-sorted repertoires looked more clonal than healthy CD4+ repertoires, even without putative leukemic clones. Top patient clones used TRBV06 genes more often: 8/27 versus 2/35 in controls.

As for this clone: Its antigen remains unidentified.

There are 13 residues in the CDR3. Germline values: CDR1 SEHNR, CDR2 FQNEAQ (reference sequence). The V segment lost 2 bases and the J segment 9 bases; nucleotides outside the gene matches: 4. The survey-level immunoSEQ assay was used. Generated by immunoSEQ multiplex PCR, the TCRdb table keeps only in-frame clones and is missing some. The sample holds under 35,000 clones, 71% seen once. This sequence joins TRBV7-9 and TRBJ2-1, with 7 bases lining up with TRBD2. The receptor was derived from a human donor in good health. Sequencing input: CD4+ T cells from blood buffy coats. CDR3: CASSLIGGGEQFF. The CDR3 DNA follows: TGTGCCAGCAGCTTAATTGGGGGGGGTGAGCAGTTCTTC.